These 5 T cell receptor beta chains were sequenced from one sample in a study of blood T cell repertoires in COVID-19. TCRdb's table, derived via immunoSEQ multiplex PCR, lists solely in-frame clones and lacks some. The repertoire holds around 81,000 clones, with over 80% as singletons. The sample taken for sequencing was peripheral blood. These receptors were collected from a man in his fifties or sixties with acute or convalescent COVID-19.

This chain links TRBV4-1 with TRBJ2-3, with 10 bases aligning to TRBD2. CDR1 and CDR2 (germline): MGHRA, YSYEKL. This CDR3 is 17 amino acids long. The trim removed 1 base at V and 8 bases at J, leaving 12 bases unmatched. CDR3: CASSQGVTSGAEGTQYF. The CDR3 DNA reads TGCGCCAGCAGCCAAGGGGTTACTAGCGGGGCAGAGGGTACGCAGTATTTT.

J is TRBJ1-1 and V is TRBV29-1; tentative D call: TRBD1 (6 bases). CDR3 length: 13 residues. With 7 bases removed from V and 0 bases from J, the gap between germline ends came to 12 bases. Germline V gives CDR1 SQVTM, CDR2 ANQGSEA. CDR3 sequence (DNA): TGCAGCGCCACAGGGATAATGAACACTGAAGCTTTCTTT. Residues: CSATGIMNTEAFF. Variable domain in full (rest from reference TRBV29-1 and TRBJ1-1): SAVISQKPSRDICQRGTSLTIQCQVDSQVTMMFWYRQQPGQSLTLIATANQGSEATYESGFVIDKFPISRPNLTFSTLTVSNMSPEDSSIYLCSATGIMNTEAFFGQGTRLTVV.

CDR3 amino acids: CASSPRDRGNEKLFF. The CDR3 bases are TGTGCCAGTAGTCCAAGGGACAGGGGGAATGAAAAACTGTTTTTT. The genes are TRBV19 and TRBJ1-4; 11 bases are a match to TRBD1. In germline, CDR1 is LNHDA, CDR2 SQIVND (reference sequence). V lost 5 bases and J lost 5; bases outside the gene matches: 4. The CDR3 sequence is 15 residues long. Looking up the rest from reference TRBV19 and TRBJ1-4 gives the full variable domain: DGGITQSPKYLFRKEGQNVTLSCEQNLNHDAMYWYRQDPGQGLRLIYYSQIVNDFQKGDIAEGYSVSREKKESFPLTVTSAQKNPTAFYLCASSPRDRGNEKLFFGSGTQLSVL.

The chain links TRBV27 to TRBJ2-1; TRBD2 agrees at 13 bases. The V segment lost 4 bases and the J segment 2 bases; nucleotides outside the gene matches: 5. This CDR3 region has 17 residues. Germline CDR1 is MNHEY and CDR2 is SMNVEV (reference sequence). The CDR3 loop reads CASSSGLAGAAYNEQFF. The DNA for the CDR3 is TGTGCCAGCAGTTCAGGACTAGCGGGAGCCGCCTACAATGAGCAGTTCTTC.

This rearrangement joins TRBV19 to TRBJ2-7, with TRBD1 matching 11 bases. The V gene end was trimmed by 6 bases and the J gene end by 7 bases; junction bases not matched to a gene: 8. This CDR3 region has 14 residues. Germline CDR1 reads LNHDA; CDR2 reads SQIVND (reference sequence). The CDR3 DNA is TGTGCCAGTAGCTTGGACAGGGGGCCGCGGGAGCAGTACTTC. Its translation: CASSLDRGPREQYF.